The 26 T cell receptor beta chains given below trace back to one sample, sequenced in a study of siplizumab effects on memory and regulatory T cells. The antigens for these receptors are not known. A 37°C coculture lasting approximately 6 days was applied to the mixed lymphocyte reaction cells. The protocol was immunoSEQ multiplex PCR, while the TCRdb copy is restricted to in-frame clones and leaves out a portion. Among 10,000 or so clones listed, about 46% were seen once. The sample taken for sequencing was CFSE-low (dividing) CD8+ T cells sorted from an allogeneic mixed lymphocyte reaction. The receptors stem from a human donor in good health; the cells came from an allogeneic mixed lymphocyte reaction.

The V and J genes are TRBV27 and TRBJ2-6; D unclear. Germline CDR1 and CDR2: MNHEY and SMNVEV (reference sequence). CDR3 length equals 14 residues. Deletions cut 5 bases from V and 3 bases from J, with 8 bases between. The CDR3, as DNA: TGTGCCAGCAGTATTCTTGGTGGGGCCAACGTCCTGACTTTC. Translation: CASSILGGANVLTF.

This rearrangement joins TRBV13 to TRBJ1-1; no definite D call. The CDR3 has 15 residues. V lost 5 bases to trimming and J lost 5 bases, with 18 bases between them. Germline loops: CDR1 PRHDT, CDR2 FYEKMQ (reference sequence). CDR3 sequence (DNA): TGTGCCAGCAGCCTCCAAAGCTCTTTTAAAACTGAAGCTTTCTTT. Translated: CASSLQSSFKTEAFF.

The rearrangement joins TRBV2 to TRBJ1-2, with TRBD1 as a possible D gene (6 bases). The germline V gene encodes CDR1 SNHLY and CDR2 FYNNEI. Trimming took 8 bases from V and 7 from J, leaving 17 bases between them. The CDR3 length is 13 residues. Here the CDR3 DNA reads TGTGCCAGCTACGAACAGGGTCATGGTGGCTACACCTTC. Translation: CASYEQGHGGYTF.

The chain links TRBV7-6 to TRBJ1-4; D not resolved. The CDR3 is 18 residues long. Germline lookup yields CDR1 SGHVS and CDR2 FNYEAQ. Trimming pared 1 base from V and 1 base from J, leaving 16 bases between. The CDR3 DNA reads TGTGCCAGCAGCTTAGAGGGAACGTGGTTAGGAACTAATGAAAAACTGTTTTTT. Amino acids: CASSLEGTWLGTNEKLFF.

The rearrangement links TRBV7-9 to TRBJ2-7; 9 nucleotides align to TRBD2. The CDR3 totals 16 residues. With V trimmed by 3 bases and J by 3 bases, 9 bases remained unmatched. CDR1 and CDR2 (germline): SEHNR, FQNEAQ (reference sequence). The CDR3 reads CASSFPAGGIHYEQYF. CDR3 coding DNA: TGTGCCAGCAGCTTTCCAGCGGGGGGAATTCACTACGAGCAGTACTTC.

This clone is labeled as medium-sized. The chain recombines TRBV5-8 with TRBJ2-7, with TRBD1 identical over 10 bases. Trimming cost V 3 bases and J 7 bases; bases outside gene matches: 10. This CDR3 comprises 15 residues. Germline-derived CDR1 and CDR2 are SGHTS and YDEGEE. CDR3 protein: CASSWGTGEGEEQYF. CDR3 bases: TGTGCCAGCAGCTGGGGGACAGGGGAAGGTGAGGAGCAGTACTTC.

The chain combines TRBV2 with TRBJ1-3; 9 bases fit TRBD1. Germline V CDR1 and CDR2: SNHLY, FYNNEI. The CDR3 runs to 14 residues. Trimming cost V 7 bases and J 4 bases; bases outside gene matches: 5. CDR3 DNA sequence: TGTGCCAGCATTCTACAGGGGGCGGGAAACACCATATATTTT. This gives the protein CASILQGAGNTIYF. Using reference TRBV2 and TRBJ1-3 for the parts outside the CDR3, the full variable domain is EPEVTQTPSHQVTQMGQEVILRCVPISNHLYFYWYRQILGQKVEFLVSFYNNEISEKSEIFDDQFSVERPDGSNFTLKIRSTKLEDSAMYFCASILQGAGNTIYFGEGSWLTVV.

This clone was counted only a few times. CDR3 amino acids: CASSQGSQETQYF. CDR3 nucleotides: TGCGCCAGCAGCCAAGGCAGCCAAGAGACCCAGTACTTC. This chain uses TRBV4-3 with TRBJ2-5, with D unclear. Germline CDR1 and CDR2: LGHNA and YSLEER. V shed 1 base and J shed 1 base, with 4 bases lying between them. The CDR3 spans 13 residues.

This clone is medium-sized within its sample. The chain is built from TRBV28 and TRBJ2-3; D is unclear. CDR3 length: 15 amino acids. V lost 2 bases and J 4 bases, leaving 13 bases between the germline ends. CDR1 is MDHEN, CDR2 SYDVKM, per germline. CDR3 DNA: TGTGCCAGCAGTTTAGATAACTCGAGGTCAGATACGCAGTATTTT. Protein product: CASSLDNSRSDTQYF.

The V gene is TRBV6-4, the J gene TRBJ2-7; TRBD1 agrees at 8 bases. The CDR3 is made up of 14 amino acids. The V segment lost 5 bases and the J segment 6 bases; nucleotides outside the gene matches: 9. Germline assignment: CDR1 MRHNA and CDR2 SNTAGT. The CDR3 coding sequence is TGTGCCAGCAGTTACACCGGGACAGGTATCGAGCAGTACTTC. Amino acid sequence: CASSYTGTGIEQYF.

The rearrangement uses TRBV6-6 and TRBJ1-3; tentatively, D is TRBD1 (5 bases). The CDR3 has 14 amino acids. V shed 2 bases and J shed 2 bases, with 7 bases lying between them. CDR1 is MNHNY and CDR2 is SVGAGI in the germline V gene (reference sequence). The CDR3 coding sequence is TGTGCCAGCAGTTACGGAGGGGCTGGAAACACCATATATTTT. Protein product: CASSYGGAGNTIYF.

The chain joins TRBV6-5 to TRBJ2-5; 7 nucleotides line up with TRBD1. CDR3 length: 13 amino acids. Germline values: CDR1 MNHEY, CDR2 SVGAGI. V lost 6 bases to trimming and J lost 5 bases; unmatched junction nucleotides: 6. The CDR3 DNA reads TGTGCCAGCAGCGACAGGGTCGGGGAGACCCAGTACTTC. Its protein product is CASSDRVGETQYF.

This clone is classed as medium-sized. The chain employs TRBV4-3 and TRBJ2-7; D is uncertain. Germline loops: CDR1 LGHNA, CDR2 YSLEER. V was pared by 4 bases and J by 3 bases, with 16 bases between. The CDR3 totals 15 residues. The CDR3 loop reads CASSPGVDRDYEQYF. CDR3 bases: TGCGCCAGCAGCCCCGGCGTTGACCGAGACTACGAGCAGTACTTC.

The rearrangement joins TRBV19 to TRBJ1-1; D uncertain. The V end lost 3 bases, the J end lost 0 bases, and 14 bases lay between the germline ends. The CDR3 is made up of 16 amino acids. Germline V gene lookup returns CDR1 LNHDA and CDR2 SQIVND (reference sequence). In nucleotides, the CDR3 is TGTGCCAGTAGTATCGGGTTGGCCACCTTGAACACTGAAGCTTTCTTT. This encodes CASSIGLATLNTEAFF.

The genes are TRBV6-6 and TRBJ2-1; D gene ambiguous. The CDR3 runs to 14 residues. The V end was cut by 2 bases, the J end by 6 bases, with 11 bases between. The germline gives CDR1 MNHNY, CDR2 SVGAGI (reference sequence). The CDR3 protein is CASSYTLPSNEQFF. DNA of the CDR3: TGTGCCAGCAGTTACACACTCCCAAGCAATGAGCAGTTCTTC.

Worth noting for this clone: A much larger clone differs by one base, so this may be a read error. J is TRBJ2-7 and V is TRBV7-2; 10 nucleotides line up with TRBD1. This CDR3 is built from 14 residues. After removal of 5 bases from V and 2 bases from J, the junction contained 3 bases not matched to a gene. CDR1 is SGHTA and CDR2 is FQGNSA in the germline V gene. DNA of the CDR3: TGTGCCAGCAGCCCTGGGACAGGGGCCTACGAGCAGTACTTC. This translates into CASSPGTGAYEQYF.

V gene TRBV13 combines with J gene TRBJ2-5, with 8 bases aligning to TRBD2. Trimming removed 7 bases from V and 6 bases from J; junction bases left unmatched: 7. Germline-derived CDR1 and CDR2 are PRHDT and FYEKMQ (reference sequence). This CDR3 comprises 13 residues. CDR3 sequence: CASNSGGEKTQYF. As DNA, the CDR3 is TGTGCCAGCAACTCCGGGGGGGAGAAGACCCAGTACTTC. Full variable domain (rest looked up from reference TRBV13 and TRBJ2-5): AAGVIQSPRHLIKEKRETATLKCYPIPRHDTVYWYQQGPGQDPQFLISFYEKMQSDKGSIPDRFSAQQFSDYHSELNMSSLELGDSALYFCASNSGGEKTQYFGPGTRLLVL.

The gene calls are TRBV6-5 and TRBJ2-7; no clear D gene. V was pared by 3 bases and J by 3 bases, with 12 bases between. Germline values: CDR1 MNHEY, CDR2 SVGAGI. This CDR3 contains 14 residues. The chain's CDR3 is CASSYVGIYYEQYF. The CDR3 DNA is TGTGCCAGCAGTTATGTGGGGATCTACTACGAGCAGTACTTC.

This clone was observed a few times. The CDR3 sequence is CASSYGTNEQFF. The CDR3 DNA sequence: TGTGCCAGCAGCTATGGGACCAATGAGCAGTTCTTC. This chain uses TRBV7-9 with TRBJ2-1, with D perhaps given as TRBD1 or TRBD2 (5 bases each). Trimming removed 4 bases from V and 6 bases from J, with 7 bases in between. This CDR3 is 12 amino acids long. Germline lookup yields CDR1 SEHNR and CDR2 FQNEAQ (reference sequence).

This sequence joins TRBV4-1 and TRBJ2-7; D unresolved. The CDR3 totals 14 residues. Germline V CDR1 and CDR2: MGHRA, YSYEKL. The germline V and J ends were trimmed by 1 base and 2 bases, with 9 bases remaining between them. CDR3 sequence: CASSQVMGTYEQYF. The CDR3 DNA reads TGCGCCAGCAGCCAAGTCATGGGGACCTACGAGCAGTACTTC.

This rearrangement joins TRBV5-1 to TRBJ2-5; D unresolved. The CDR3 runs to 14 residues. V lost 0 bases to trimming and J lost 2 bases, with 8 bases between them. Germline V CDR1 and CDR2: SGHRS, YFSETQ. This chain's CDR3 is CASSLVYTQETQYF. In nucleotides, the CDR3 is TGCGCCAGCAGCTTGGTCTATACTCAAGAGACCCAGTACTTC.

This clone has a handful of counts. The sample carries other DNA sequences with the same CDR3. The chain carries TRBV6-5 and TRBJ2-7; D is tentatively TRBD1 or TRBD2 (5 bases each). V was trimmed by 5 bases and J by 4 bases, leaving 12 bases between them. This CDR3 region has 13 residues. Germline assignment: CDR1 MNHEY and CDR2 SVGAGI. The CDR3 coding sequence is TGTGCCAGCAGTCCCGGGACCGGATACGAGCAGTACTTC. Its translation: CASSPGTGYEQYF.

This clone is medium-sized in the sample. The CDR3 loop reads CASSFTGTASTNEKLFF. The CDR3 nucleotides read TGCGCCAGCAGCTTTACCGGGACGGCTTCGACTAATGAAAAACTGTTTTTT. The chain employs TRBV5-1 and TRBJ1-4; tentative D call: TRBD1 (5 bases). This CDR3 is built from 17 residues. The germline V gene has CDR1 SGHRS and CDR2 YFSETQ. V lost 2 bases and J lost 2, with 16 bases in between.

This clone was counted a few times. The rearrangement uses TRBV27 and TRBJ2-3; unclear D gene. The CDR3 has 15 residues. V lost 1 base, J lost 0 bases, and 8 bases lay in between. CDR1 and CDR2 (germline): MNHEY, SMNVEV (reference sequence). In DNA, the CDR3 is TGTGCCAGCAGTTTATGGGTGCAGAGCACAGATACGCAGTATTTT. It is translated as CASSLWVQSTDTQYF.

This clone qualifies as medium-sized. The V gene is TRBV11-2, the J gene TRBJ2-1; D possibly corresponds to TRBD2 (6 bases). V was trimmed by 5 bases and J by 6 bases, leaving 14 bases between them. The CDR3 is made up of 14 amino acids. Germline CDR1 SGHAT, CDR2 FQNNGV. The CDR3, as DNA: TGTGCCAGCAGCCCCGAGACTAGTTTCAATGAGCAGTTCTTC. Translated: CASSPETSFNEQFF.

This clone is medium-sized. The CDR3 coding sequence is TGTGCCAGTAGTATGGCCAGCTCTGGAAACACCATATATTTT. Protein product: CASSMASSGNTIYF. J is TRBJ1-3 and V is TRBV19; D not resolved. CDR1 LNHDA and CDR2 SQIVND come from the germline V gene (reference sequence). This CDR3 has 14 amino acids. V was clipped by 3 bases and J by 0 bases, with 6 bases between them.